This T cell receptor (beta chain) appears in the sequencing data of a study of shared clonotypes between healthy human individuals (dated by TCRdb to between 2020 and 2021). With respect to the entire study: Three men and a couple of women, aged 18 to 49 years, made up the cohort. To increase sequencing depth and limit assay-specific biases, different laboratories used diverse techniques to prepare libraries and sequence TCR repertoires. For each donor, three plates each were used for CD4 naive and CD4 memory, two plates were used for CD8 naive, and one plate was used for CD8 memory. Per donor, leukapheresis produced somewhere between about 0.94 and 9 billion PBMCs. To estimate repertoire size and how much clonotypes are shared between individuals, the study performed deep sequencing of blood TCR repertoires from roughly five healthy adults. What the research found in general, with its limitations: Naive subsets generally had larger estimated clonotype richness than memory subsets. Pairwise subsampling led to the expectation that sequencing depth would affect the degree of clonotype sharing among donors. When a handful of donors were compared, the shared fraction of clonotypes was about 5% for naive CD4, around 4% for naive CD8, about 2.5% for memory CD4, and 0.4% for memory CD8. Compared with non-shared clonotypes, the clonotypes found in all four sorted-subset donors had higher generation probabilities. Sampling was restricted to blood, and TCR repertoires in tissues likely differ from the TCR repertoires found in blood. Because the study included a small number of donors, the genetic and exposure-history diversity represented was limited. Incomplete sequencing was indicated by rarefaction of sorted-subset datasets, despite the large sequencing depth.

In this sample, this clone turned up once. Its binding antigen is unknown. No base quality information exists; no much larger clone differs at one position. Relative to germline, V is 4 bases shorter and J is 6 bases shorter, with 11 bases between their ends. The germline V gene yields SGHRS for CDR1 and YFSETQ for CDR2. From its cysteine to its phenylalanine, the CDR3 spans 14 amino acids. The DNA shown is the 42-base CDR3, in frame from base 1. Using the deep immunoSEQ assay, TCR CDR3 regions were amplified from genomic DNA by multiplex PCR. For each cell subset, the extracted genomic DNA was distributed evenly across all wells of several immunoSEQ 96-well plates, and each plate served as one replicate. For sorted subsets, about 200 ng genomic DNA, equal to 30,000 to 35,000 T cell genomes, was loaded into each replicate PCR. Purified libraries were measured with a Qubit 3.0 fluorometer, size-checked on a Bioanalyzer 2100, and measured again with the KAPA Library Quantification kit. A separate single-read 150-cycle Illumina NextSeq 550 flow cell was used to sequence each immunoSEQ 96-well plate. Per the original workflow: Because only junctional sequences without quality scores were contained in the immunoSEQ output, filtering matching that applied to full-length reads could not be performed. Sequences were annotated with PyIR, a Python wrapper for IgBLAST v1.9, using IMGT germline references to assign V/J genes and CDR3. Any read was removed if the V/J assignment was weak (E-value above 1e-6), the CDR3 was missing, or the read contained stop codons, out-of-frame junctions, or ambiguous translated residues. V3J clonotypes were defined by identical inferred V gene, J gene, and CDR3 amino acid sequence. To compute the percentage overlap between repertoires, the number of shared unique clonotypes was divided by the size of the smaller repertoire. Richness of each repertoire was evaluated using RTK rarefaction, the Chao1 estimator, and Recon v2.1 estimates of unobserved clonotypes. Generation probabilities were computed with OLGA for all TCRbeta clonotypes obtained by the gDNA method from a few donors. The clones in this table, taken by TCRdb from immuneACCESS, are in-frame only. Not every clone is retained; where verified, under half of the shortfall comes from an unresolved V gene, and the cause of the rest is unknown. D and trimming come from the DNA, and the V and J calls and clone size come from that table. Recorded for this sample are roughly 530,000 clones; around 96% of them occurred a single time. About 0.054% of the sample goes to the ten largest clones.

The donors were healthy, HIV-negative adults who had no recently reported acute infections or vaccinations. All donors were Caucasian adults living in Nashville, Tennessee, USA. CD4+ T cells were enriched by magnetic negative selection; naive cells were then positively selected on CD45RA, and the negative fraction formed the memory subset. Blood was obtained by leukapheresis, after which PBMCs were separated by Ficoll-Histopaque density gradient centrifugation and cryopreserved in liquid nitrogen vapor phase. Purity and quantity of every magnetically sorted T cell population were checked by analytical flow cytometry. Each sorted fraction had its genomic DNA isolated and then quantified by UV absorbance on a Nanodrop 2000c.

Sequenced material: naive CD4+ T cells sorted from blood. The cell subset or site label of this sample denotes: CD45RA+ positively selected. This receptor was obtained from a woman in her twenties or thirties in good health. This sequence uses TRBV5-1 and TRBJ1-6; the D gene is possibly TRBD1, with 5 bases matching. The CDR3 is CASSRAGANSPLHF. The bases read TGCGCCAGCAGCAGAGCCGGGGCTAATTCACCCCTCCACTTT. Reference TRBV5-1 and TRBJ1-6 genes cover what lies past the CDR3, so the full variable domain is KAGVTQTPRYLIKTRGQQVTLSCSPISGHRSVSWYQQTPGQGLQFLFEYFSETQRNKGNFPGRFSGRQFSNSRSEMNVSTLELGDSALYLCASSRAGANSPLHFGNGTRLTVT.